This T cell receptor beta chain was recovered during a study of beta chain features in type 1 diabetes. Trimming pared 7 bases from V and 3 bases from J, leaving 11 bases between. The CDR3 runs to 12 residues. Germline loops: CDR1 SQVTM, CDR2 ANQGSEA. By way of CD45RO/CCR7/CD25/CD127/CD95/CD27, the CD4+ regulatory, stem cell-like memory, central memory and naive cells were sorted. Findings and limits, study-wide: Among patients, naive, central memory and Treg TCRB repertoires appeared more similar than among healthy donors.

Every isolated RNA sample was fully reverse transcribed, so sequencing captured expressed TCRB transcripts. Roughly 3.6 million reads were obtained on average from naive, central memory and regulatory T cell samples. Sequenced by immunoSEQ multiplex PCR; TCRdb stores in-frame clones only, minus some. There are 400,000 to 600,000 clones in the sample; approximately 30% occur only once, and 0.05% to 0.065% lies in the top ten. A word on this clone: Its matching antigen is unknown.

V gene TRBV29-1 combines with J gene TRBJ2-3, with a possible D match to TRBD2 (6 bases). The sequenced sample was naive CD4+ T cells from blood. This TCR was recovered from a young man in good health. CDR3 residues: CSAEGQTDTQYF. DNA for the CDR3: TGCAGCGCGGAGGGCCAGACAGATACGCAGTATTTT.